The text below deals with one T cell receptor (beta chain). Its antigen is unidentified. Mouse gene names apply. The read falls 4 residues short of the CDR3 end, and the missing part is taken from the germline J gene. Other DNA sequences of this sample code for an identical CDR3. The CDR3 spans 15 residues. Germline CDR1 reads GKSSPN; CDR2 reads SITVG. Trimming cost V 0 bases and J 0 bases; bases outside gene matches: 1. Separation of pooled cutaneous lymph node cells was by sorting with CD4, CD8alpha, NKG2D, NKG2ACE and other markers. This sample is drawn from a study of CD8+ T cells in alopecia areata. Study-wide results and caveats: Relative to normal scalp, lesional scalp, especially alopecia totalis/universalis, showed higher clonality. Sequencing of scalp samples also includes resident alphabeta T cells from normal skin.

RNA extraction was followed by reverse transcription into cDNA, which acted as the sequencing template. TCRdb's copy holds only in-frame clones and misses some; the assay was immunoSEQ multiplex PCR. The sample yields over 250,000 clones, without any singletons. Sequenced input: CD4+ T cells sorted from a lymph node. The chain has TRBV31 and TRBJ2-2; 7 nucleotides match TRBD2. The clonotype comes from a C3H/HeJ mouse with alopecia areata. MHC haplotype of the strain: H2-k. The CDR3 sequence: CAWSLLGANTGQLYF. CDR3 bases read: TGTGCCTGGAGTCTTCTGGGGGCAAACACCGGG.